A selection of T cell receptor beta chains follows, all from one sample in a study of T and B cells in COVID-19 patients. One entry per CDR3 protein results from TCRdb running MiXCR on the multiplex PCR reads. The table includes about 3,300 distinct CDR3 sequences, roughly 23% detected once. Material: blood. The receptor source for this set is a human donor with active COVID-19. CDR3s include the opening cysteine and the closing phenylalanine or tryptophan. Fields, in order: J gene, V gene, clone size, D gene, CDR3 DNA, CDR3 protein. A D gene is named only where the DNA matches it firmly. A row's size may be missing; if present it is once, few, many or a size class.

TRBJ1-4 TRBV19 large . TGTGCCAGTAGTCGGTATGAAAAACTGTTTTTT CASSRYEKLFF
TRBJ1-1 TRBV7-9 few . TGTGCCAGCAGCCCAACCGACAGGCTGAACACTGAAGCTTTCTTT CASSPTDRLNTEAFF
TRBJ1-2 TRBV6-2/TRBV6-3 . . TGTGCCAGCAGTCCGAATTACTATGGCTACACCTTC CASSPNYYGYTF
TRBJ1-2 TRBV19 medium-sized TRBD1 TGTGCCACCACCGGGACAGGGGTTTTGGCCGATGGCTACACCTTC CATTGTGVLADGYTF
TRBJ1-1 TRBV6-5 medium-sized . TGTGCCAGCAGCCCTCGGGTGGGGACCCACACTGAAGCTTTCTTT CASSPRVGTHTEAFF
TRBJ2-1 TRBV12-3/TRBV12-4 medium-sized TRBD2 TGTGCCAGCATTTCTATTAGCGGGGGGCCCTACAATGAGCAGTTCTTC CASISISGGPYNEQFF
TRBJ2-7 TRBV24-1 medium-sized TRBD1 TGTGCCACCTCGTTGGGCAGGGGGCTGTCGGAGCAGTACTTC CATSLGRGLSEQYF
TRBJ1-2 TRBV19 medium-sized . TGTGCCAGTAGTATAGGAGTGTCTGGCTACACCTTC CASSIGVSGYTF
TRBJ1-3 TRBV6-5 medium-sized TRBD1 TGTGCCAGCAGCATCCAGGGGGCTTTAGGAAACACCATATATTTT CASSIQGALGNTIYF
TRBJ1-6 TRBV19 . TRBD1 TGTGCCAGTAGTATTTCACAGGGGGCGCCCTATAATTCACCCCTCCACTTT CASSISQGAPYNSPLHF
TRBJ2-2 TRBV6-5 medium-sized . TGTGCCAGCAGAACAACAGGGGGGGGAACCGGGGAGCTGTTTTTT CASRTTGGGTGELFF
TRBJ2-1 TRBV5-6 medium-sized . TGTGCCAGCAGCTTACTTCTTTACAATGAGCAGTTCTTC CASSLLLYNEQFF
TRBJ1-2 TRBV6-1 medium-sized TRBD1 TGTGCCAGCAGTGATTGGTCGACAGGGCCCTACACCTTC CASSDWSTGPYTF
TRBJ1-5 TRBV23-1 once TRBD1 TGCGCCAGCAGTCCGCCCGGGGACAGGGATCATAGCAATCAGCCCCAGCATTTT CASSPPGDRDHSNQPQHF
TRBJ2-3 TRBV19 large . TGTGCCAGTAGTACCCGACTGGCCGAGACGCAGTATTTT CASSTRLAETQYF
TRBJ2-3 TRBV18 medium-sized TRBD1 TGTGCCAGCTCACCACGGTCGAACAGGGGGCTAACAGATACGCAGTATTTT CASSPRSNRGLTDTQYF
TRBJ2-2 TRBV5-8 . . TGTGCCAGCAGTTCTACAGCTCCCGGTACCGGGGAGCTGTTTTTT CASSSTAPGTGELFF
TRBJ1-2 TRBV6-6 medium-sized . TGTGCCAGCGGAGGGGGAATCGGGTCTGGCTACACCTTC CASGGGIGSGYTF
TRBJ1-5 TRBV19 . TRBD1 TGTGCCAGTATTTCAAGGACAGGGGGCACCCACGGCAATCAGCCCCAGCATTTT CASISRTGGTHGNQPQHF
TRBJ1-1 TRBV6-6 medium-sized . TGTGCCAGCATAGAGATATTGAACACTGAAGCTTTCTTT CASIEILNTEAFF
TRBJ2-2 TRBV12-3/TRBV12-4 medium-sized TRBD1 TGTGCCAGCAGTTTTCGTCCGGACAGGGGCACCGGGGAGCTGTTTTTT CASSFRPDRGTGELFF
TRBJ2-1 TRBV6-5 medium-sized TRBD2 TGTGCCAGCAGTTACGGCCAGGGACTAGCGGGGACCTACAATGAGCAGTTCTTC CASSYGQGLAGTYNEQFF
TRBJ1-3 TRBV15 . . TGTGCCACCAGCAGAGGGGGGGCAAGTGGAAACACCATATATTTT CATSRGGASGNTIYF
TRBJ2-1 TRBV5-1 medium-sized TRBD2 TGCGCCAGCAGCCCCTTTAGCGGGGGAACCTACAATGAGCAGTTCTTC CASSPFSGGTYNEQFF
TRBJ2-7 TRBV11-3 large . TGTGCCAGCAGCCCGACTCGGGGCTACGAGCAGTACTTC CASSPTRGYEQYF
TRBJ2-2 TRBV5-1 few . TGCGCCAGCAGCTTGGGAGTCGCGAACACCGGGGAGCTGTTTTTT CASSLGVANTGELFF
TRBJ2-5 TRBV7-9 . TRBD2 TGTGCCAGCAGTCCTATTCGACTAGCGGGAGTGGAAGGAAGGCAAGAGACCCAGTACTTC CASSPIRLAGVEGRQETQYF
TRBJ2-7 TRBV11-1 . TRBD2 TGTGCCAGCAGCCTAGCGGGGGGCAGGGGGGCCTACGAGCAGTACTTC CASSLAGGRGAYEQYF
TRBJ2-7 TRBV6-5 medium-sized . TGTGCCAGCAGTACCCTTGGGGCGGGTTTCTCCTACGAGCAGTACTTC CASSTLGAGFSYEQYF
TRBJ1-3 TRBV6-1 medium-sized . TGTGCCAGCAGTGAACTTGGCGGAAACACCATATATTTT CASSELGGNTIYF
TRBJ2-1 TRBV4-3 few TRBD2 TGCGCCAGCAGCCGCGTATTTAGCGGGAGCAATGAGCAGTTCTTC CASSRVFSGSNEQFF
TRBJ2-7 TRBV11-3 large TRBD2 TGTGCCAGCAGCTTGACCGGGACTAGCGGTTACGAGCAGTACTTC CASSLTGTSGYEQYF
TRBJ1-3 TRBV11-3 . . TGTGCCAGCAGGGCCCAGGTCGGACGCTCTGGAAACACCATATATTTT CASRAQVGRSGNTIYF
TRBJ1-1 TRBV19 medium-sized TRBD1 TGTGCCAGTACGGGGGCAGGGGGGAAGAACACTGAAGCTTTCTTT CASTGAGGKNTEAFF
TRBJ1-5 TRBV6-1 medium-sized TRBD1 TGTGCCAGCAGTGACCCGACAGGGGCGGCTCAGCCCCAGCATTTT CASSDPTGAAQPQHF
TRBJ1-1 TRBV5-1 few . TGCGCCAGCAGCCCGGAGGGGCAGTTTAAGAACACTGAAGCTTTCTTT CASSPEGQFKNTEAFF
TRBJ1-1 TRBV18 medium-sized . TGTGCCAGCTCACCAGGGATGAACACTGAAGCTTTCTTT CASSPGMNTEAFF